This is a list of T cell receptor beta chains from one sample in a study of blood T cell repertoires in COVID-19. Assay used: immunoSEQ multiplex PCR; TCRdb lists only in-frame clones, some missing. Of roughly 310,000 clones listed, almost 90% are singletons. Input material: peripheral blood. These receptors originate from a woman in her twenties or thirties with COVID-19, enrolled during active disease. CDR3s include the opening cysteine and the closing phenylalanine or tryptophan.

TRBV27 | CASSSGDEQYF
TRBV9 | CASSPLRVMSYEQYF
TRBV5-1 | CASSFEVAAPYNEQFF
TRBV2 | CASSAGQTDTQYF
TRBV5-1 | CASSPQATPYNEQFF
TRBV28 | CASTQGNQPQHF
TRBV4-1 | CASSQDGSGAGELFF
TRBV5-1 | CASSLVEGGYGYTF
TRBV11-2 | CASNPRTSVNEQFF
TRBV10-1 | CASSDSGTQYEQYF
TRBV19 | CASSYQREQYF
TRBV2 | CASSASGQGLYGYTF
TRBV5-6 | CASSRFVGGGYTF
TRBV7-6 | CASSLGGSEQFF
TRBV24-1 | CATSDLRTGAYNEQFF
TRBV7-6 | CASSPGLAGREQFF
TRBV28 | CASSPTGFSGNTIYF
TRBV6-4 | CASSEQQGAQPQHF
TRBV6-1 | CASSVFPTGTSTEAFF
TRBV5-4 | CASSPRSGRANTGELFF
TRBV5-1 | CASSPTQGARGYTF
TRBV5-8 | CASSSDRVNGPYF
TRBV4-1 | CASSLSSASGTGELFF